These T cell receptor beta chains were read from a single sample in a study of T cell repertoires in cytomegalovirus infection. No antigens are known for them. Each CDR3 protein is one row after TCRdb ran MiXCR on the reads. The table shows fewer than 900,000 distinct CDR3 sequences, with roughly 28% occurring only once. Sample: cultured CD8+ T cells from PBMCs, taken from culture after CMV antigen stimulation. These receptors were obtained from a human donor in good health (CMV status not recorded). Some clones in this sample may be carry-over from other donors' samples. Both conserved end residues are part of each CDR3. The D gene is left open where the match is weak. Only some rows state a clone size, as once, few, many or a class for expanded clones.

V	J	size	D	CDR3	DNA
TRBV27	TRBJ2-1	few	.	CAAGGLYNEQFF	TGTGCGGCTGGGGGGCTCTACAATGAGCAGTTCTTC
TRBV5-1	TRBJ2-5	once	TRBD1	CASSLGTGVEETQYF	TGCGCCAGCAGCTTGGGGACAGGGGTTGAAGAGACCCAGTACTTC
TRBV20-1	TRBJ2-1	.	.	CSAKIRGVGSYNEQFF	TGCAGTGCTAAGATTCGGGGTGTGGGCTCCTACAATGAGCAGTTCTTC
TRBV6-2/TRBV6-3	TRBJ1-1	.	TRBD1	CASSQLAAGGIGENTEAFF	TGTGCCAGCAGCCAACTGGCGGCAGGGGGAATAGGAGAGAACACTGAAGCTTTCTTT
TRBV10-3	TRBJ1-2	.	TRBD1	CAISPPGQSNYGYTF	TGTGCCATCAGTCCTCCGGGACAGTCAAACTATGGCTACACCTTC
TRBV12-3/TRBV12-4	TRBJ1-2	.	.	CASSLVGRPVLYGYTF	TGTGCCAGCAGTTTAGTCGGGCGTCCGGTTCTCTATGGCTACACCTTC
TRBV10-2	TRBJ1-1	.	.	CASSEGRGPYAAFF	TGCGCCAGCAGTGAAGGAAGGGGCCCATACGCGGCTTTCTTT
TRBV6-1	TRBJ1-5	.	.	CASSDAPPLVNNQPQHF	TGTGCCAGCAGTGATGCCCCCCCCCTCGTGAACAATCAGCCCCAGCATTTT
TRBV27	TRBJ1-6	.	.	CASQVGSSDSPLHF	TGTGCCAGCCAGGTCGGGAGTTCTGATTCACCCCTCCACTTT
TRBV2	TRBJ1-6	.	.	CASSAGDGSPLHF	TGTGCCAGCAGTGCAGGGGACGGTTCACCCCTCCACTTT
TRBV7-9	TRBJ2-1	few	.	CASSLEVTWDEQFF	TGTGCCAGCAGCTTAGAAGTCACGTGGGATGAGCAGTTCTTC
TRBV4-1	TRBJ1-1	.	TRBD1	CASSRPGQGPETEAFF	TGCGCCAGCAGCCGACCGGGACAGGGGCCCGAAACTGAAGCTTTCTTT
TRBV7-4	TRBJ2-1	.	.	CASSPPTGVTYNEQFF	TGTGCCAGCAGTCCACCGACAGGCGTCACCTACAATGAGCAGTTCTTC
TRBV15	TRBJ1-2	few	.	CATSRPEDGSYGYTF	TGTGCCACCAGCAGACCTGAGGACGGTTCCTATGGCTACACCTTC
TRBV25-1	TRBJ2-2	.	TRBD2	CASSESGTSGEKANTGELFF	TGTGCCAGCAGTGAGTCCGGGACTAGCGGGGAGAAAGCGAACACCGGGGAGCTGTTTTTT
TRBV7-2	TRBJ2-5	many	TRBD1	CASSNPGQGVRETQYF	TGTGCCAGCAGCAACCCGGGACAGGGAGTTCGAGAGACCCAGTACTTC
TRBV27	TRBJ2-1	.	.	CASSPSPGAPGNEQFF	TGTGCCAGCAGTCCCTCCCCGGGGGCCCCTGGCAATGAGCAGTTCTTC
TRBV7-4	TRBJ2-5	few	TRBD2	CASSASLAGLLETQYF	TGTGCCAGCAGCGCGTCACTAGCGGGGCTGTTGGAGACCCAGTACTTC
TRBV10-3	TRBJ1-2	.	.	CAISEGPELYGYTF	TGTGCCATCAGTGAGGGACCGGAACTATATGGCTACACCTTC
TRBV10-3	TRBJ1-4	many	.	CAIGAVGTNEKLFF	TGTGCCATCGGCGCGGTGGGGACAAATGAAAAACTGTTTTTT
TRBV7-2	TRBJ1-5	many	.	CASSFGQGSKHF	.
TRBV6-5	TRBJ2-5	few	.	CASSPRNLLQTQYF	TGTGCCAGCAGCCCCCGGAACTTGCTCCAGACCCAGTACTTC
TRBV25-1	TRBJ1-2	.	.	CASSEVGGDGYTF	TGTGCCAGCAGTGAGGTGGGTGGAGATGGCTACACCTTC
TRBV27	TRBJ1-6	few	TRBD1	CASSPLPTGENSPLHF	TGTGCCAGCAGTCCTCTCCCGACAGGGGAAAATTCACCCCTCCACTTT
TRBV19	TRBJ2-6	few	.	CASRIAVDGANVLTF	TGTGCCAGTCGAATCGCAGTGGATGGGGCCAACGTCCTGACTTTC
TRBV27	TRBJ2-7	.	.	CASSLYTYSYEQYF	TGTGCCAGCAGTTTATATACCTACTCCTACGAGCAGTACTTC
TRBV7-3	TRBJ2-1	.	.	CASSLMGSYNEQFF	TGTGCCAGCAGCTTAATGGGCTCCTACAATGAGCAGTTCTTC
TRBV7-6	TRBJ2-2	many	.	CASSLRLGTLAGELFF	TGTGCCAGCAGCTTGAGACTCGGGACTCTTGCCGGGGAGCTGTTTTTT
TRBV5-8	TRBJ2-5	.	.	CASSPSGGYGETQYF	TGTGCCAGCAGCCCTTCCGGGGGATACGGGGAGACCCAGTACTTC
TRBV27	TRBJ1-5	few	.	CASMRLVDPSNQPQHF	TGTGCCAGCATGAGGCTAGTTGACCCTAGCAATCAGCCCCAGCATTTT
TRBV14	TRBJ1-2	many	.	CASSQEGLGYGYTF	TGTGCCAGCAGCCAAGAAGGACTGGGCTATGGCTACACCTTC
TRBV7-8	TRBJ2-1	few	.	CATRRGRNEQFF	TGTGCCACCCGTCGGGGCCGGAATGAGCAGTTCTTC
TRBV7-6	TRBJ2-3	many	TRBD2	CASSSLAGDVTDTQYF	TGTGCCAGCAGCTCCCTAGCGGGGGACGTCACAGATACGCAGTATTTT
TRBV7-9	TRBJ2-7	many	.	CASSLAEGVVATYEQYF	TGTGCCAGCAGCTTAGCGGAAGGGGTAGTTGCCACCTACGAGCAGTACTTC
TRBV7-9	TRBJ1-5	.	.	CAGTGLNQPQHF	TGTGCCGGCACGGGGCTAAATCAGCCCCAGCATTTT
TRBV7-9	TRBJ2-2	many	.	CASSLIVGRAGLTGELFF	TGTGCCAGCAGCTTGATTGTGGGCAGGGCCGGTTTAACCGGGGAGCTGTTTTTT
TRBV6-5	TRBJ2-1	.	TRBD1	CASSYSGTDYNEQFF	TGTGCCAGCAGTTACTCCGGGACAGATTACAATGAGCAGTTCTTC
TRBV4-1	TRBJ1-5	few	TRBD1	CASSQVPGQGGNQPQHF	TGCGCCAGCAGCCAAGTTCCCGGACAGGGTGGCAATCAGCCCCAGCATTTT
TRBV28	TRBJ1-3	.	TRBD1	CASSQGAARGNTICF	TGTGCCAGCAGTCAGGGGGCCGCGAGAGGAAACACCATATGTTTT
TRBV19	TRBJ1-2	.	.	CASIGSRTYGYTF	TGTGCCAGTATAGGCTCAAGGACCTATGGCTACACCTTC
TRBV11-1	TRBJ2-1	few	.	CASSTTRSYEQFF	TGTGCCAGCAGCACGACTAGAAGCTATGAGCAGTTCTTC
TRBV24-1	TRBJ2-2	.	.	CATGNRGLNTGELFF	TGTGCCACCGGTAATCGAGGGCTGAACACCGGGGAGCTGTTTTTT
TRBV10-3	TRBJ2-7	.	.	CTISEIRDYEQYF	TGTACCATCAGTGAGATCAGGGACTACGAGCAGTACTTC
TRBV27	TRBJ2-6	few	.	CASMRVFQGIGANVLTF	TGTGCCAGCATGAGGGTGTTCCAGGGAATTGGGGCCAACGTCCTGACTTTC
TRBV6-1	TRBJ2-1	.	TRBD2	CASRLAGGRDNEQFF	TGTGCCAGCAGGTTAGCGGGGGGGCGAGACAATGAGCAGTTCTTC
TRBV12-3/TRBV12-4	TRBJ2-3	few	.	CASSAQAWDTQYF	TGTGCCAGCAGCGCCCAAGCGTGGGATACGCAGTATTTT
TRBV15	TRBJ1-2	.	TRBD1	CATLGQGNELANYGYTF	TGTGCCACCTTGGGACAGGGTAACGAGTTAGCTAACTATGGCTACACCTTC
TRBV4-3	TRBJ2-5	.	.	CASSQDPAIQETQYF	TGCGCCAGCAGCCAAGATCCGGCAATACAAGAGACCCAGTACTTC
TRBV28	TRBJ2-1	.	TRBD1	CASGDTGEYYNEQFF	TGTGCCAGTGGGGATACAGGGGAATATTACAATGAGCAGTTCTTC
TRBV25-1	TRBJ1-1	.	.	CASFSGTAEAFF	TGTGCCAGCTTTTCAGGGACCGCTGAAGCTTTCTTT
TRBV4-2	TRBJ2-1	few	TRBD2	CATLGTSGGGEQFF	TGTGCCACTTTGGGGACTAGCGGGGGGGGTGAGCAGTTCTTC
TRBV7-8	TRBJ1-3	many	.	CASSPVISGNTIYF	TGTGCCAGCAGCCCGGTGATCTCTGGAAACACCATATATTTT
TRBV2	TRBJ2-1	few	.	CASSFRLAYNEQFF	TGTGCCAGCAGTTTTCGACTAGCCTACAATGAGCAGTTCTTC
TRBV7-9	TRBJ2-1	.	.	CASSSRGGGTGRYNEQFF	TGTGCCAGCAGCTCTAGGGGGGGCGGGACAGGAAGATACAATGAGCAGTTCTTC
TRBV10-3	TRBJ2-2	.	.	CAISEGGGTTGELFF	TGTGCCATCAGTGAAGGCGGCGGAACAACCGGGGAGCTGTTTTTT
TRBV7-9	TRBJ1-2	.	.	CASSLGEWTNYGYTF	TGTGCCAGCAGCTTAGGGGAGTGGACCAACTATGGCTACACCTTC
TRBV27	TRBJ1-5	.	.	CASSLWGGESNQPQHF	TGTGCCAGCAGTTTATGGGGAGGGGAAAGCAATCAGCCCCAGCATTTT
TRBV18	TRBJ1-3	few	.	CASSPPEISGNTIYF	TGTGCCAGCTCACCACCGGAGATCTCTGGAAACACCATATATTTT
TRBV7-2	TRBJ1-2	few	.	CASRPRDTAANYGYTF	TGTGCCAGCAGACCGCGGGACACCGCTGCAAACTATGGCTACACCTTC
TRBV20-1	TRBJ2-3	.	.	CSGGPRTDTQYF	TGCAGTGGGGGCCCGCGCACAGATACGCAGTATTTT